The entry below gives a single TCR beta chain sequence along with its context. Which antigen it targets is not known. Base qualities were left out, and no much larger clone turns up one base away. The immunoSEQ Assay was used to sequence TCRbeta CDR3 regions. After extraction, genomic DNA underwent amplification by bias-controlled multiplex PCR, followed by high-throughput sequencing. For the original study's pipeline: To quantify the absolute abundance of each unique TCRbeta CDR3 region, sequences were collapsed and filtered. T cell fraction was estimated by normalizing TCRbeta template counts to usable DNA, with usable DNA measured through amplification of reference genes found in all nucleated cells. Repertoire TCRs were annotated as SARS-CoV-2-specific when V gene, CDR3 amino acid sequence and J gene were exactly matched to a known reactive TCR set. The reference SARS-CoV-2 TCR set was obtained from MIRA and was filtered for enrichment in COVID-19-positive ImmuneCODE repertoires, whereby public or cross-reactive TCRs were removed. Based on the MIRA antigens, annotated TCRs were further analysed at the level of specific ORF or position within ORF. Breadth was defined as the number of annotated unique rearrangements divided by the total number of unique productive rearrangements, and depth was defined as the summed frequency of the annotated unique rearrangements. Group comparisons of TCR breadth used two-sided Wilcoxon rank-sum tests. The source is immuneACCESS, and TCRdb retained only in-frame sequences with V and J called. Part of the clones is not carried over; for the studies checked, unresolved V genes explain less than half of this, and the remainder is unexplained. V and J calls plus clone size are reproduced from that table; the DNA served to infer D and trimming. For this sample there are some 640,000 clones; approximately 88% appear just once. Jointly, the top ten make up roughly 1.5% of the sample.

The data derive from a study of Ad26.COV2.S vaccination and SARS-CoV-2 variants (dated by TCRdb to the early 2020s). In terms of the full investigation: Donors in the vaccine arm were drawn from COV1001, a multicentre, randomized, double-blind, placebo-controlled phase I-IIa trial testing Ad26.COV2.S in healthy adults. A total of 32 samples were included in the TCR-sequenced set, comprising 19 Ad26.COV2.S vaccine recipients, 5 placebo recipients and 8 SARS-CoV-2 convalescent individuals. The specificity and breadth of SARS-CoV-2-reactive T cell receptors after Ad26.COV2.S vaccination were assessed by TCRbeta repertoire sequencing. Trial participants were randomized into five groups of five, in which low-dose or high-dose Ad26.COV2.S was given once or twice, or placebo was given on both occasions. Investigators remained blinded to trial group allocation during experiments and outcome assessment. Ad26.COV2.S was administered intramuscularly at 5 x 10^10 or 1 x 10^11 viral particles, either as a single shot or as two shots given 56 days apart. Overall results and qualifications from the work: Higher spike-specific TCR breadth was observed in Ad26.COV2.S recipients than in placebo recipients (P = 0.0014). The study was not powered for comparison of responses between vaccine doses or regimens. The authors noted that total T cell responses may have been underestimated by the TCR breadth and depth analyses. Vaccine and placebo recipients had comparable non-spike TCR breadth, which fits with the vaccine containing only spike. Substantial breadth of spike-specific CD8+ and CD4+ T cell responses was reported after vaccination.

The treatment or condition label, as the study defines it: some 20 received Ad26.COV2.S at low or high dose, single or two shots; 5 received placebo; per-sample allocation not given. For vaccine and placebo recipients, repertoires were sequenced using samples collected on day 63 after the first injection. Between 29 July and 7 August 2020, Cohort 1b enrolled about two dozen adults aged 18-55 years at one site in Boston, USA. Ad26.COV2.S was a replication-incompetent adenovirus type 26 vector expressing a prefusion-stabilized SARS-CoV-2 spike protein from the original Wuhan strain. Sequencing was performed on peripheral blood, taken in a trial of Ad26.COV2.S vaccine versus placebo. The origin of this receptor is a person aged 18-65 years who received the Ad26.COV2.S COVID-19 vaccine or a placebo.

Read as DNA, the sequence is TGTGCCAGCTCACCTACTTCCGAGAACACTGAAGCTTTCTTT. Translation gives CASSPTSENTEAFF. The chain couples TRBV18 to TRBJ1-1; no confident D gene assignment can be made. Inclusive of the bounding cysteine and phenylalanine, the CDR3 is 14 residues long. Only the CDR3 portion is preserved as DNA: 42 bases, with reading frame beginning at the first base. Between the V and J ends, shortened by 3 bases and 1 base respectively, the junction contains 9 bases. From the germline V gene, CDR1 is KGHSH and CDR2 is LQKENI.